The present T cell receptor beta chain was sequenced within a study of T cell responses to AZD1222 COVID-19 vaccine. The assay was immunoSEQ multiplex PCR, and TCRdb's table has in-frame clones only and misses some. The repertoire holds around 130,000 clones, with about 91% as singletons. The CDR3 length is 13 residues. Germline V lookup: CDR1 GTSNPN, CDR2 SVGIG (reference sequence). V was clipped by 4 bases and J by 4 bases; unmatched bases: 5. Study-wide results and caveats: Across spike, vaccine-associated CD4 TCRs were found, dominant at 160-218 and 743-854. Seropositive AZD1222 recipients at baseline numbered only five to seven. Targets within unmutated variant regions were reportedly found for nearly half of spike-specific TCRs.

About this clone: Its antigen is undetermined.

The chain uses TRBV30 and TRBJ1-2; 8 bases map to TRBD1. Material: peripheral blood, obtained on day 0 of AZD1222 vaccination. This TCR was recovered from an adult in good health. The CDR3 bases are TGTGCCTGGAAGACAGGGGAGGGCTATGGCTACACCTTC. Protein product: CAWKTGEGYGYTF.